This passage covers 2 T cell receptor beta chains from one sample sequenced in a study of cytomegalovirus exposure and HLA in healthy donors. Both 60 Vbeta primers and 13 Jbeta primers went into the PCR. Measured with immunoSEQ multiplex PCR; TCRdb has only the in-frame clones, and not every one. The sample consists of around 230,000 clones, roughly 85% of them appearing once. Material: PBMCs. All receptors come from a girl aged 2 to 10 in good health and CMV-seronegative.

The rearrangement uses TRBV11-2 and TRBJ2-3; D is uncertain. Germline V gene lookup returns CDR1 SGHAT and CDR2 FQNNGV. CDR3 length: 14 amino acids. Trimming took off 0 bases at V and 3 bases at J, with 7 bases between the two ends. CDR3 residues: CASSLEVETDTQYF. The DNA for the CDR3 is TGTGCCAGCAGCTTAGAGGTGGAGACAGATACGCAGTATTTT. The full variable domain, completed using reference TRBV11-2 and TRBJ2-3, is EAGVAQSPRYKIIEKRQSVAFWCNPISGHATLYWYQQILGQGPKLLIQFQNNGVVDDSQLPKDRFSAERLKGVDSTLKIQPAKLEDSAVYLCASSLEVETDTQYFGPGTRLTVL.

The rearrangement links TRBV7-2 to TRBJ2-1, with a possible D match to TRBD2 (6 bases). The CDR3 is made up of 13 amino acids. Germline V gene lookup returns CDR1 SGHTA and CDR2 FQGNSA. V was trimmed by 3 bases and J by 6 bases, leaving 9 bases between them. The CDR3, as DNA: TGTGCCAGCAGCTTGGTGGGGGGCAATGAGCAGTTCTTC. This codes for CASSLVGGNEQFF.